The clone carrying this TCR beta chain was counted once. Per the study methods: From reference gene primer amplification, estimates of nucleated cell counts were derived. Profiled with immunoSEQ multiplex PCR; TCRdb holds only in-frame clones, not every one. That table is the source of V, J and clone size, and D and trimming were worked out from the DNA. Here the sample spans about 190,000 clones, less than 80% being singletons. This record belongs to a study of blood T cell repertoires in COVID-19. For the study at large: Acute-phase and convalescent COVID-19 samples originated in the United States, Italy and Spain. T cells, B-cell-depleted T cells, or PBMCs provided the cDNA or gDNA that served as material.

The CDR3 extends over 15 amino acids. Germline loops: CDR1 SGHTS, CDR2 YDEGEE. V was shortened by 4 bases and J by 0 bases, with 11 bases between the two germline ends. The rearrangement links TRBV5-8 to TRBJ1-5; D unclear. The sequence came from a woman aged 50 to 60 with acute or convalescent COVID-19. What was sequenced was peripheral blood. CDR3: CASSELGYSNQPQHF. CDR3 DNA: TGTGCCAGCAGCGAATTGGGCTATAGCAATCAGCCCCAGCATTTT.